These T cell receptor beta chains were read from a single sample in a study of low-dose radiotherapy and immunotherapy resistance in tumors. Via MiXCR, TCRdb re-called the reads, giving one row per CDR3 protein. Of around 76,000 distinct CDR3 sequences in the sample, around 30% were seen once. Sequencing used PBMCs, obtained before treatment. The receptors come from a female donor with ovarian cancer. CDR3s include the opening cysteine and the closing phenylalanine or tryptophan. Each record gives: V gene, J gene, D gene, clone size, CDR3 DNA, CDR3 protein. A D gene is named only where the DNA matches it firmly. Part of the rows lack a size; the others show once, few, many or a class for expanded clones.

V gene: TRBV5-1; J gene: TRBJ2-2; D gene: TRBD2; clone size: many; CDR3 DNA: TGCGCCAGCAGCTCCCTCCCTAGCGGGGGTAACACCGGGGAGCTGTTTTTT; CDR3 protein: CASSSLPSGGNTGELFF
V gene: TRBV28; J gene: TRBJ2-3; D gene: TRBD2; clone size: few; CDR3 DNA: TGTGCCAGCAGTTTACAGACTAGCGGGAGGGGCACAGATACGCAGTATTTT; CDR3 protein: CASSLQTSGRGTDTQYF
V gene: TRBV28; J gene: TRBJ1-1; D gene: -; clone size: many; CDR3 DNA: TGTGCCAGCAGCCTTGGCTCCACAACTTCGGCTTTCTTT; CDR3 protein: CASSLGSTTSAFF
V gene: TRBV7-2; J gene: TRBJ2-5; D gene: TRBD2; clone size: many; CDR3 DNA: TGTGCCAGTCGATTCGGGGGGGAGACCCAGTACTTC; CDR3 protein: CASRFGGETQYF
V gene: TRBV5-6; J gene: TRBJ2-3; D gene: -; clone size: -; CDR3 DNA: TGTTCCAGCAGCCCCGACAGGACCAGCGGAAGCACAGATACGCGGTATTTT; CDR3 protein: CSSSPDRTSGSTDTRYF
V gene: TRBV7-8; J gene: TRBJ2-7; D gene: TRBD2; clone size: many; CDR3 DNA: TGTGCCAGCAGCCTTGGGACTACAGCGGGGGCCGACGAGCAGTACTTC; CDR3 protein: CASSLGTTAGADEQYF
V gene: TRBV28; J gene: TRBJ2-2; D gene: TRBD1; clone size: many; CDR3 DNA: TGTGCCAGCAGGCGTCCGACAGGGGGAAAAACGAGGGGCGGGGAGCTGTTTTTT; CDR3 protein: CASRRPTGGKTRGGELFF
V gene: TRBV6-2/TRBV6-3; J gene: TRBJ1-1; D gene: -; clone size: -; CDR3 DNA: TGTGCCAGCAGCCAGGACAGTTTCGACGCTTTCTTT; CDR3 protein: CASSQDSFDAFF
V gene: TRBV10-3; J gene: TRBJ1-2; D gene: TRBD1; clone size: many; CDR3 DNA: TGTGCCATCAGTGAGTCAATCAGGACAGGGGTGCATGGCTACACCTTC; CDR3 protein: CAISESIRTGVHGYTF
V gene: TRBV6-2/TRBV6-3; J gene: TRBJ1-3; D gene: -; clone size: -; CDR3 DNA: TGTGCCAGCGGGGACCTGACTGGAAACACCATATATTTT; CDR3 protein: CASGDLTGNTIYF
V gene: TRBV18; J gene: TRBJ1-2; D gene: TRBD1; clone size: -; CDR3 DNA: TGTGCCAGCTCAGCACAGGGGCTCTATGGCTACACCTTC; CDR3 protein: CASSAQGLYGYTF
V gene: TRBV19; J gene: TRBJ2-2; D gene: -; clone size: -; CDR3 DNA: TGTGCCAGTAGGAGACAGGGAGGATTCACCGGGGAGCTGTTTTTT; CDR3 protein: CASRRQGGFTGELFF
V gene: TRBV28; J gene: TRBJ1-1; D gene: TRBD1; clone size: many; CDR3 DNA: TGTGCCAGCAGCCCCACAGGGGCGGCCACTGAAGCTTTCTTT; CDR3 protein: CASSPTGAATEAFF
V gene: TRBV7-9; J gene: TRBJ2-1; D gene: TRBD2; clone size: many; CDR3 DNA: TGTGCCAGCAGCTCCCGCACTAGCGACGCTTACAATGAGCAGTTCTTC; CDR3 protein: CASSSRTSDAYNEQFF
V gene: TRBV4-1; J gene: TRBJ2-3; D gene: -; clone size: many; CDR3 DNA: TGCGCCAGCAGCCAAGTACGTACAGGCCCAGATTGGAATACAGATACGCAGTATTTT; CDR3 protein: CASSQVRTGPDWNTDTQYF
V gene: TRBV6-5; J gene: TRBJ2-7; D gene: -; clone size: many; CDR3 DNA: TGTGCCAGCAGTTACTCGACAGGTGGCGGCGCCTACGAGCAGTACTTC; CDR3 protein: CASSYSTGGGAYEQYF
V gene: TRBV28; J gene: TRBJ2-1; D gene: -; clone size: -; CDR3 DNA: TGTGCCAGCAGCATTTTCGCGGAGGGGGTGCACTTC; CDR3 protein: CASSIFAEGVHF
V gene: TRBV11-2; J gene: TRBJ2-3; D gene: -; clone size: once; CDR3 DNA: TGTGCCAGCAGCTTAGGGGGGGGGCGGTATACGCAGTATTTT; CDR3 protein: CASSLGGGRYTQYF
V gene: TRBV28; J gene: TRBJ2-2; D gene: -; clone size: few; CDR3 DNA: -; CDR3 protein: CASSLLTAGELFFF
V gene: TRBV7-9; J gene: TRBJ2-1; D gene: TRBD1; clone size: once; CDR3 DNA: TGTGCCAGCAGCTTGACAGGGTCGTCCGAGCAGTTCTTC; CDR3 protein: CASSLTGSSEQFF
V gene: TRBV19; J gene: TRBJ2-7; D gene: -; clone size: many; CDR3 DNA: TGTGCCAGTAGTACCACGTTCGACGAGCAGTACTTC; CDR3 protein: CASSTTFDEQYF
V gene: TRBV29-1; J gene: TRBJ1-2; D gene: TRBD1; clone size: -; CDR3 DNA: TGCAGCGTGGGGGAGACAGGGAGCGGCTACACCTTC; CDR3 protein: CSVGETGSGYTF
V gene: TRBV2; J gene: TRBJ2-5; D gene: -; clone size: many; CDR3 DNA: TGTGCCAGCAGTGAAGCAAGGTTCGGGGAGACCCAGTACTTC; CDR3 protein: CASSEARFGETQYF
V gene: TRBV4-2; J gene: TRBJ2-7; D gene: -; clone size: -; CDR3 DNA: TGTGCCAGCAGCCAAGATTTTACGGGGCCCTACGAGCAGTACTTC; CDR3 protein: CASSQDFTGPYEQYF
V gene: TRBV2; J gene: TRBJ1-6; D gene: -; clone size: many; CDR3 DNA: TGTGCCAGCGGTCCAATGGGGAATTCACCCCTCCACTTT; CDR3 protein: CASGPMGNSPLHF
V gene: TRBV7-7; J gene: TRBJ2-1; D gene: -; clone size: -; CDR3 DNA: TGTGCTAGCAGCTTGGGGCGGGGGCCCGCCAATGAGCAGTTCTTC; CDR3 protein: CASSLGRGPANEQFF
V gene: TRBV6-1; J gene: TRBJ2-4; D gene: TRBD2; clone size: once; CDR3 DNA: TGTGCCAGCAGTCGACTAGCGGGACTAGCCAAAAACATTCAGTACTTC; CDR3 protein: CASSRLAGLAKNIQYF
V gene: TRBV3-1; J gene: TRBJ2-1; D gene: -; clone size: many; CDR3 DNA: TGTGCCAGCAGCCGCGCACGAGGTAACAATGAGCAGTTCTTC; CDR3 protein: CASSRARGNNEQFF
V gene: TRBV28; J gene: TRBJ1-2; D gene: -; clone size: few; CDR3 DNA: TGTGCCAGCAGTTTATCGACAGACTATGGCTACACCTTC; CDR3 protein: CASSLSTDYGYTF
V gene: TRBV3-1; J gene: TRBJ2-7; D gene: TRBD1; clone size: many; CDR3 DNA: TGTGCCAGCAGCCGCGCCGGGACAGGGTTCAATTTC; CDR3 protein: CASSRAGTGFNF
V gene: TRBV28; J gene: TRBJ1-1; D gene: TRBD1; clone size: many; CDR3 DNA: TGTGCCACCACCCCTGGGACAGGCAATGAAGCTTTCTTT; CDR3 protein: CATTPGTGNEAFF
V gene: TRBV7-2; J gene: TRBJ2-5; D gene: -; clone size: many; CDR3 DNA: TGTGCCAGCAGCCCCCGTTGGTCAGAGACCCAGTACTTC; CDR3 protein: CASSPRWSETQYF
V gene: TRBV1; J gene: TRBJ2-1; D gene: -; clone size: many; CDR3 DNA: TGCACCAGCAGCCAAGAGCTAGCGGTTAGCTACAATGAGCAGTTCTTC; CDR3 protein: CTSSQELAVSYNEQFF
V gene: TRBV6-6; J gene: TRBJ2-7; D gene: -; clone size: many; CDR3 DNA: TGTGCCAGCACCCCTTCCGGATACGAGCAGTACTTC; CDR3 protein: CASTPSGYEQYF
V gene: TRBV12-3/TRBV12-4; J gene: TRBJ2-2; D gene: -; clone size: many; CDR3 DNA: TGTGCCAGCAGTCGGGGGCGTGAGGGGGAGCTGTTTTTT; CDR3 protein: CASSRGREGELFF
V gene: TRBV27; J gene: TRBJ2-1; D gene: TRBD2; clone size: few; CDR3 DNA: TGTGCCAGCAGTTTTTTTAGACTAGCGGCCTCCCCGAGCCATGAGCAGTTCTTC; CDR3 protein: CASSFFRLAASPSHEQFF
V gene: TRBV19; J gene: TRBJ2-7; D gene: TRBD1; clone size: many; CDR3 DNA: TGTGCCAGTAGTATCGCTCGGACAGGGGGACGTTACGAGCAGTACTTC; CDR3 protein: CASSIARTGGRYEQYF
V gene: TRBV5-1; J gene: TRBJ2-7; D gene: -; clone size: many; CDR3 DNA: TGCGCCAGCAGCTTGCCCGCCAGTCATTCGTACGAGCAGTACTTC; CDR3 protein: CASSLPASHSYEQYF
V gene: TRBV2; J gene: TRBJ1-4; D gene: TRBD1; clone size: -; CDR3 DNA: TGTGCCAGCAGAGTACAGGGGACTAATGAAAAACTGTTTTTT; CDR3 protein: CASRVQGTNEKLFF
V gene: TRBV6-1; J gene: TRBJ2-2; D gene: -; clone size: many; CDR3 DNA: TGTGCCAGCAGTGAAACGTTGGGGGGCACCGGGGAGCTGTTTTTT; CDR3 protein: CASSETLGGTGELFF
V gene: TRBV5-1; J gene: TRBJ2-3; D gene: -; clone size: -; CDR3 DNA: TGCGCCAGCAGCCTCGCTACCGTGGGCACAGATACGCAGTATTTT; CDR3 protein: CASSLATVGTDTQYF